These 2 T cell receptor beta chains originate from one sample sequenced in a study of blood T cell dynamics during melanoma immunotherapy. Documented time point: pre-treatment baseline. Using immunoSEQ multiplex PCR, the repertoire was profiled, and TCRdb retains in-frame clones only, with some absent. The sample consists of more than 8,500 clones, approximately 86% of them appearing once. This specimen was blood, taken from a patient treated with checkpoint blockade. The origin of the receptors is a human donor with melanoma.

This clone was observed once. This chain uses TRBV7-8 with TRBJ1-6, with 8 bases fitting TRBD1. V lost 5 bases and J lost 9; bases outside the gene matches: 9. The CDR3 covers 15 residues. The germline V gene has CDR1 SGHVS and CDR2 FQNEAQ. In DNA form, the CDR3 reads TGTGCCAGCAGCCCAAGCGGGACAGGCCCTTCACCCCTCCACTTT. Translating gives CASSPSGTGPSPLHF.

CDR3: CASSQDTSGGQWNIQYF. The CDR3, as DNA: TGCGCCAGCAGCCAAGATACTTCCGGGGGGCAATGGAACATTCAGTACTTC. The J gene is TRBJ2-4, the V gene TRBV4-1; perhaps TRBD2 as D (7 bases). The CDR3 length is 17 residues. The germline gives CDR1 MGHRA, CDR2 YSYEKL. V was cut by 0 bases and J by 7 bases, with 19 bases left in between.